Below are 27 T cell receptor beta chains sequenced from a single sample in a study of OX40 agonist ivuxolimab in advanced cancers. The method was immunoSEQ multiplex PCR; TCRdb's version includes in-frame clones alone and lacks a portion of them. This sample has about 36,000 clones, with 81% found just once. The sample was CD4+ or CD8+ T cells sorted from blood, taken in a trial of the OX40 agonist ivuxolimab. The receptors were sampled from an adult with an advanced solid tumor such as melanoma, head and neck, liver or kidney cancer.

By sample share, this clone is hyperexpanded. This chain links TRBV7-6 with TRBJ2-7, with D unresolved. The CDR3 consists of 13 residues. V lost 3 bases and J 2 bases, leaving 8 bases between the germline ends. The germline V gene has CDR1 SGHVS and CDR2 FNYEAQ. CDR3 amino acids: CASSFNPTYEQYF. The CDR3 DNA is TGTGCCAGCAGCTTTAACCCGACCTACGAGCAGTACTTC.

This chain links TRBV9 with TRBJ2-5; no clear D gene. Judging by the DNA end, TRBJ2-7 fits better; the J call may be wrong. The CDR3 is 10 amino acids. Per germline, CDR1 SGDLS and CDR2 YYNGEE. CDR3: CASSVHEQYF. The CDR3, as DNA: TGTGCCAGCAGCGTCCACGAGCAGTACTTC.

This clone came up a few times. The chain couples TRBV7-8 to TRBJ1-1, with 8 bases lining up with TRBD1. This CDR3 has 14 residues. Trimming took 0 bases from V and 7 from J; bases not matched to a gene: 4. CDR1 and CDR2 (germline): SGHVS, FQNEAQ. In DNA form, the CDR3 reads TGTGCCAGCAGCTTAGCGATCAGGGGGCTTGAAGCTTTCTTT. This codes for CASSLAIRGLEAFF.

The chain links TRBV5-6 to TRBJ2-1; D is ambiguous. Germline CDR1 and CDR2: SGHDT and YYEEEE. V lost 1 base and J 8 bases, leaving 7 bases between the germline ends. The CDR3 is made up of 12 amino acids. In DNA form, the CDR3 reads TGTGCCAGCAGCTTGTTGGGGTATGAGCAGTTCTTC. Encoded protein: CASSLLGYEQFF.

V gene TRBV19 combines with J gene TRBJ1-3, with D uncertain. CDR3 length: 13 amino acids. Trimming left V 11 bases short and J 0 bases short, with 11 bases between. CDR1 is LNHDA and CDR2 is SQIVND in the germline V gene (reference sequence). CDR3 loop: CASSVISGNTIYF. CDR3 bases: TGTGCCTCCAGTGTAATCTCTGGAAACACCATATATTTT.

The chain links TRBV10-3 to TRBJ1-1, with D unresolved. The CDR3 is 13 residues long. Germline V gene lookup returns CDR1 ENHRY and CDR2 SYGVKD. The V and J ends lost 6 bases and 5 bases respectively, with 13 bases between them. CDR3 region: CAISLAQLTEAFF. In DNA form, the CDR3 reads TGTGCCATCAGCCTGGCTCAATTGACTGAAGCTTTCTTT.

The chain combines TRBV6-1 with TRBJ1-2; D uncertain. The CDR3 extends over 12 amino acids. The germline V gene encodes CDR1 MNHNS and CDR2 SASEGT. V dropped 5 bases and J dropped 2 bases, with 6 bases sitting between them. This CDR3 reads CASSHQNYGYTF. The CDR3 DNA reads as TGTGCCAGCAGTCACCAAAACTATGGCTACACCTTC.

V and J are TRBV9 and TRBJ1-1, with D uncertain. The germline gives CDR1 SGDLS, CDR2 YYNGEE. V was trimmed by 4 bases and J by 0 bases, leaving 13 bases between them. This CDR3 has 15 residues. The CDR3 DNA reads TGTGCCAGCAGCTCGGATGCGCTTATGAACACTGAAGCTTTCTTT. Its translation is CASSSDALMNTEAFF.

V usage is TRBV7-9 and J usage is TRBJ2-3; 7 nucleotides match TRBD1. Looked up from germline, CDR1 is SEHNR and CDR2 is FQNEAQ (reference sequence). This CDR3 has 13 residues. Trimming removed 4 bases from V and 5 bases from J; junction bases left unmatched: 3. The CDR3 is CASSSGQLDTQYF. The CDR3 nucleotides are TGTGCCAGCAGCTCGGGACAGCTAGATACGCAGTATTTT.

This clone was counted only a few times. This sample also contains other DNA sequences that code for the same CDR3. V gene TRBV11-2 combines with J gene TRBJ1-2; TRBD1 agrees at 10 bases. V gave up 8 bases and J gave up 8 bases; unmatched junction bases: 8. Per germline, CDR1 SGHAT and CDR2 FQNNGV. The CDR3 has 13 residues. The CDR3 nucleotides are TGTGCCAGCGGCGACAGGGGGCCTGGGGGCTACACCTTC. Its protein is CASGDRGPGGYTF.

The chain recombines TRBV7-2 with TRBJ2-7; no firm D call. V shed 5 bases and J shed 3 bases, with 17 bases lying between them. The CDR3 is 15 residues long. Germline V gene lookup returns CDR1 SGHTA and CDR2 FQGNSA. The CDR3 here is CASSRSGEPNYEQYF. Written as DNA, the CDR3 is TGTGCCAGCAGCCGCTCTGGGGAACCTAACTACGAGCAGTACTTC.

As for this clone: Other DNA sequences of this sample code for an identical CDR3. This sequence joins TRBV2 and TRBJ1-4, with TRBD1 matching 7 bases. The germline V gene encodes CDR1 SNHLY and CDR2 FYNNEI. This CDR3 spans 15 amino acids. The ends lost 5 bases at V and 2 bases at J; junction bases unmatched: 5. The CDR3 is CASSKIQGTNEKLFF. The CDR3 DNA is TGTGCCAGCAGTAAGATACAGGGGACTAATGAAAAACTGTTTTTT. Filled out from reference TRBV2 and TRBJ1-4, the complete variable domain reads EPEVTQTPSHQVTQMGQEVILRCVPISNHLYFYWYRQILGQKVEFLVSFYNNEISEKSEIFDDQFSVERPDGSNFTLKIRSTKLEDSAMYFCASSKIQGTNEKLFFGSGTQLSVL.

This chain links TRBV5-1 with TRBJ1-4, with TRBD1 as a possible D gene (6 bases). CDR1 SGHRS and CDR2 YFSETQ come from the germline V gene. Trimming pared 2 bases from V and 8 bases from J, leaving 13 bases between. The CDR3 spans 14 residues. The DNA for the CDR3 is TGCGCCAGCAGCTTTCCGGGGGGCGGAGAAAAACTGTTTTTT. Amino acids: CASSFPGGGEKLFF.

This chain connects TRBV28 to TRBJ2-3; 11 bases are shared with TRBD2. The J segment lost 4 bases and the V segment lost 2 bases, leaving 5 bases of the junction unmatched. The CDR3 totals 16 residues. Germline V gene data show CDR1 as MDHEN and CDR2 as SYDVKM. The CDR3 nucleotides read TGTGCCAGCAGTTTACTAGCGGGAGGACTCGCAGATACGCAGTATTTT. Translating gives CASSLLAGGLADTQYF. The whole variable domain, filled in from reference TRBV28 and TRBJ2-3, reads DVKVTQSSRYLVKRTGEKVFLECVQDMDHENMFWYRQDPGLGLRLIYFSYDVKMKEKGDIPEGYSVSREKKERFSLILESASTNQTSMYLCASSLLAGGLADTQYFGPGTRLTVL.

The V and J genes are TRBV18 and TRBJ1-4; tentative D call: TRBD1 (6 bases). Trimming removed 5 bases from V and 0 bases from J, with 10 bases in between. Germline V gene data show CDR1 as KGHSH and CDR2 as LQKENI. This CDR3 spans 15 amino acids. The CDR3 loop is CASSKDSATNEKLFF. CDR3 in DNA: TGTGCCAGCTCAAAGGACAGTGCAACTAATGAAAAACTGTTTTTT.

This chain connects TRBV2 to TRBJ2-5, with TRBD1 matching 8 bases. The CDR3 runs to 16 residues. The V segment lost 8 bases and the J segment 1 base; nucleotides outside the gene matches: 12. CDR1 and CDR2 (germline): SNHLY, FYNNEI. In DNA, the CDR3 is TGTGCCAGCGGACGAGACAGGGGAGGCCGCCAAGAGACCCAGTACTTC. This gives the protein CASGRDRGGRQETQYF.

This clone was detected a few times. The V gene is TRBV10-3, the J gene TRBJ2-1, with 9 bases matching TRBD1. Per germline, CDR1 ENHRY and CDR2 SYGVKD. The CDR3 covers 18 residues. Germline trimming cut 3 bases from V and 8 bases from J; bases unmatched to any gene: 17. CDR3 in amino acids: CAISEAQTGGSWGDEQFF. The CDR3 DNA sequence: TGTGCCATCAGTGAAGCCCAGACAGGGGGAAGTTGGGGGGATGAGCAGTTCTTC.

Notes on this clone: The sample holds other DNA sequences that translate to the same CDR3. The rearrangement uses TRBV19 and TRBJ2-3, with no clear D. CDR1 is LNHDA and CDR2 is SQIVND in the germline V gene (reference sequence). V was trimmed by 1 base and J by 0 bases, leaving 5 bases between them. This CDR3 has 14 residues. In DNA, the CDR3 is TGTGCCAGTAGTATAGGTGCTAGCACAGATACGCAGTATTTT. Protein product: CASSIGASTDTQYF. The variable domain in full, with the rest retrieved from reference TRBV19 and TRBJ2-3, is DGGITQSPKYLFRKEGQNVTLSCEQNLNHDAMYWYRQDPGQGLRLIYYSQIVNDFQKGDIAEGYSVSREKKESFPLTVTSAQKNPTAFYLCASSIGASTDTQYFGPGTRLTVL.

The V gene is TRBV21-1, the J gene TRBJ2-7; whether TRBD1, the table's D call, matches the DNA was not checked. TRBV21-1 is a pseudogene locus. This CDR3 spans 18 amino acids. CDR3 bases: TGTGCCAGAAACAACTTCGCAGGGCCCAAAATCAACTACTACGAGCAGTACTTC. Translation gives CARNNFAGPKINYYEQYF.

CDR3: CASSATGRGNTIYF. The CDR3 DNA reads as TGTGCCAGTAGCGCGACAGGTCGTGGAAACACCATATATTTT. V is TRBV19 and J is TRBJ1-3; the D gene is possibly TRBD1 (6 bases). The CDR3 loop spans 14 amino acids. Looked up from germline, CDR1 is LNHDA and CDR2 is SQIVND (reference sequence). Trimming took 6 bases from V and 3 from J, leaving 12 bases between them. Full variable domain (rest looked up from reference TRBV19 and TRBJ1-3): DGGITQSPKYLFRKEGQNVTLSCEQNLNHDAMYWYRQDPGQGLRLIYYSQIVNDFQKGDIAEGYSVSREKKESFPLTVTSAQKNPTAFYLCASSATGRGNTIYFGEGSWLTVV.

This chain uses TRBV29-1 with TRBJ1-2; possible D gene TRBD1, 6 bases. The length of the CDR3 is 13 residues. The germline V and J ends were trimmed by 0 bases and 6 bases, with 11 bases remaining between them. Germline V CDR1 and CDR2: SQVTM, ANQGSEA. Written as DNA, the CDR3 is TGCAGCGTTGAAGATAGCCAGGGGAATGGCTACACCTTC. Protein: CSVEDSQGNGYTF.

This chain joins TRBV6-5 and TRBJ2-1; D is undetermined. The V gene's germline CDR1 is MNHEY and CDR2 SVGAGI. There are 11 residues in the CDR3. V lost 5 bases and J 9 bases, leaving 8 bases between the germline ends. CDR3: CASSRLGEQFF. CDR3 nucleotide sequence: TGTGCCAGCAGTCGACTTGGTGAGCAGTTCTTC.

Only a few counts were recorded for this clone. The J gene is TRBJ2-3, the V gene TRBV7-2; possible D gene TRBD1, 5 bases. With 4 bases removed from V and 7 bases from J, the gap between germline ends came to 9 bases. Germline lookup yields CDR1 SGHTA and CDR2 FQGNSA. There are 12 residues in the CDR3. The CDR3 DNA follows: TGTGCCAGCAGCTCCCAGGGAAATACGCAGTATTTT. Its translation: CASSSQGNTQYF.

CDR3 in amino acids: CASRKVDSRRETQYF. The CDR3 coding sequence is TGTGCCAGCAGAAAGGTGGACTCACGGCGAGAGACCCAGTACTTC. The chain employs TRBV21-1 and TRBJ2-5; the table's D call, TRBD2, was not checked against the DNA. TRBV21-1 is assigned pseudogene status. The CDR3 contains 15 residues.

This clone was observed once. Other DNA sequences in this sample translate to the same CDR3. The V call is TRBV11-2, the J call TRBJ2-5; 7 bases are a match to TRBD2. Losses at the gene ends were 5 bases for V and 5 bases for J; bases not matched to a gene: 8. This CDR3 spans 14 amino acids. Germline lookup yields CDR1 SGHAT and CDR2 FQNNGV. The CDR3, as DNA: TGTGCCAGCAGCCCAGTACTGGGGGGGGAGACCCAGTACTTC. Its protein is CASSPVLGGETQYF.

The chain joins TRBV5-4 to TRBJ1-3; D gene uncertain. CDR1 is SGHNT, CDR2 YYREEE, per germline (reference sequence). V was clipped by 4 bases and J by 7 bases, with 18 bases between them. This CDR3 comprises 15 residues. As DNA, the CDR3 is TGTGCCAGCAGCCAAGAACTGACGAACTGGAACACCATATATTTT. This translates into CASSQELTNWNTIYF.

This rearrangement joins TRBV7-6 to TRBJ2-1; D may be TRBD2 (6 bases). CDR3 length: 16 residues. Germline-derived CDR1 and CDR2 are SGHVS and FNYEAQ. V was pared by 2 bases and J by 10 bases, with 21 bases between. Written as DNA, the CDR3 is TGTGCCAGCAGCTTACTCCCAGCTGTTGGAGGGAGGGAGCAGTTCTTC. This translates into CASSLLPAVGGREQFF.